The 13 T cell receptor beta chains in this list originate from one sample, sequenced in a study of blood T cell repertoires in COVID-19. Data came from immunoSEQ multiplex PCR; TCRdb stores just in-frame clones and leaves some out. The table lists about 98,000 clones, over 70% of them singletons. Sequencing was done on a sample of peripheral blood. These receptors came from a woman aged 80 or older with acute or convalescent COVID-19.

This chain joins TRBV27 and TRBJ1-1; D might be TRBD1 (6 bases). This CDR3 comprises 14 residues. V gave up 5 bases and J gave up 4 bases, with 14 bases separating them. Per germline, CDR1 MNHEY and CDR2 SMNVEV (reference sequence). Written as DNA, the CDR3 is TGTGCCAGCAGTCCGCACAGGGACGGCACTGAAGCTTTCTTT. This encodes CASSPHRDGTEAFF.

This clone was found a few times. The genes are TRBV6-5 and TRBJ1-6, with 7 bases that match TRBD1. Trimming at V came to 8 bases and at J to 9 bases, leaving 13 bases not matched to a gene. The CDR3 contains 15 residues. CDR1 is MNHEY and CDR2 is SVGAGI in the germline V gene. DNA of the CDR3: TGTGCCAGCGCCCCCGGGACAGCCTCACGTTCACCCCTCCACTTT. Translated, it gives CASAPGTASRSPLHF.

The rearrangement joins TRBV9 to TRBJ1-1; 8 positions match TRBD1. The CDR3 covers 14 residues. Germline CDR1 SGDLS, CDR2 YYNGEE. V lost 4 bases and J lost 5; bases outside the gene matches: 7. As DNA, the CDR3 is TGTGCCAGCAGCACCAGGGGGCGTCTAACTGAAGCTTTCTTT. It encodes CASSTRGRLTEAFF.

The rearrangement joins TRBV7-9 to TRBJ2-1; 9 positions match TRBD2. This CDR3 region has 14 residues. The ends lost 5 bases at V and 15 bases at J; junction bases unmatched: 14. Germline lookup yields CDR1 SEHNR and CDR2 FQNEAQ (reference sequence). The CDR3 DNA is TGTGCCAGCAGCCCGCCGGGAGCGGGGGGCAGATCGTTCTTC. It encodes CASSPPGAGGRSFF. Complete variable domain (other parts from reference TRBV7-9 and TRBJ2-1): DTGVSQNPRHKITKRGQNVTFRCDPISEHNRLYWYRQTLGQGPEFLTYFQNEAQLEKSRLLSDRFSAERPKGSFSTLEIQRTEQGDSAMYLCASSPPGAGGRSFFGPGTRLTVL.

This chain joins TRBV7-8 and TRBJ1-1; 7 positions match TRBD1. The germline CDR1 and CDR2 sequences are SGHVS and FQNEAQ. CDR3 length equals 12 residues. V trimming: 5 bases; J trimming: 11 bases; junction bases outside the gene matches: 8. In DNA form, the CDR3 reads TGTGCCAGCAGCGGTGAGGGGGCTACGGCTTTCTTT. Its translation is CASSGEGATAFF. The whole variable domain, filled in from reference TRBV7-8 and TRBJ1-1, reads GAGVSQSPRYKVAKRGQDVALRCDPISGHVSLFWYQQALGQGPEFLTYFQNEAQLDKSGLPSDRFFAERPEGSVSTLKIQRTQQEDSAVYLCASSGEGATAFFGQGTRLTVV.

The chain combines TRBV7-2 with TRBJ1-1; D might be TRBD1 (5 bases). CDR1 and CDR2 from the germline V gene are SGHTA and FQGNSA. The CDR3 is 15 amino acids. V gave up 4 bases and J gave up 1 base, with 13 bases separating them. CDR3 protein: CASSSSWGGNTEAFF. The CDR3 nucleotides read TGTGCCAGCAGCTCATCATGGGGGGGGAACACTGAAGCTTTCTTT. Looking up the rest from reference TRBV7-2 and TRBJ1-1 gives the full variable domain: GAGVSQSPSNKVTEKGKDVELRCDPISGHTALYWYRQSLGQGLEFLIYFQGNSAPDKSGLPSDRFSAERTGGSVSTLTIQRTQQEDSAVYLCASSSSWGGNTEAFFGQGTRLTVV.

This clone has more than one count but fewer than ten. The rearrangement joins TRBV5-8 to TRBJ1-1; weak D call: TRBD1 (5 bases). Germline lookup yields CDR1 SGHTS and CDR2 YDEGEE. The CDR3 totals 15 residues. Trimming removed 5 bases at V and 4 bases at J, with 18 bases between. The CDR3 region has the DNA TGTGCCAGCAGGGCATCTGGGGCTATGGGCACTGAAGCTTTCTTT. Its translation: CASRASGAMGTEAFF.

V usage is TRBV4-3 and J usage is TRBJ1-1, with 9 nucleotides matching TRBD1. This CDR3 comprises 15 residues. With 1 base clipped from V and 1 base from J, the junction kept 1 base outside the gene matches. Germline lookup yields CDR1 LGHNA and CDR2 YSLEER. Written as DNA, the CDR3 is TGCGCCAGCAGCCAAGGGGGACAGGGGAACACTGAAGCTTTCTTT. This codes for CASSQGGQGNTEAFF.

This CDR3 reads CASSQVFFRTPNYGYTF. As DNA, the CDR3 is TGTGCCAGCAGCCAAGTTTTTTTTAGGACACCTAACTATGGCTACACCTTC. V is TRBV3-1 (or the pseudogene TRBV3-2) and J is TRBJ1-2, with TRBD1 as a possible D gene (5 bases). With 1 base removed from V and 0 bases from J, the gap between germline ends came to 15 bases. The CDR3 sequence is 17 residues long. Germline V gene data show CDR1 as LGHDT and CDR2 as YNNKEL (reference sequence).

The rearrangement joins TRBV19 to TRBJ1-4, with 7 bases that match TRBD1. After removal of 4 bases from V and 0 bases from J, the junction contained 2 bases not matched to a gene. The CDR3 totals 15 residues. Germline V lookup: CDR1 LNHDA, CDR2 SQIVND (reference sequence). The CDR3 sequence: CASSTGQATNEKLFF. In DNA form, the CDR3 reads TGTGCCAGTAGTACCGGACAGGCAACTAATGAAAAACTGTTTTTT.

This clone was seen only a few times. V usage is TRBV2 and J usage is TRBJ2-7; maybe TRBD1 (5 bases). The CDR3 consists of 13 residues. Germline loops: CDR1 SNHLY, CDR2 FYNNEI. The ends were cut back, 7 bases at V and 1 base at J, with 11 bases in the middle. CDR3 loop: CASKDSRSYEQYF. As DNA, the CDR3 is TGTGCCAGCAAAGACAGCCGATCCTACGAGCAGTACTTC.

The gene calls are TRBV9 and TRBJ2-2; TRBD2 matches 7 bases. This CDR3 comprises 15 residues. The germline gives CDR1 SGDLS, CDR2 YYNGEE. V shed 0 bases, J shed 4 bases, and the junction held 3 bases outside the gene matches. For the CDR3, the DNA is TGTGCCAGCAGCGTAGGGGGGGGATCCACCGGGGAGCTGTTTTTT. This gives the protein CASSVGGGSTGELFF.

The V and J genes are TRBV18 and TRBJ1-4; 10 bases match TRBD1. The length of the CDR3 is 14 residues. CDR1 is KGHSH and CDR2 is LQKENI in the germline V gene. J was trimmed by 14 bases and V by 3 bases; bases with no gene match: 9. The CDR3 bases are TGTGCCAGCTCACCTTGGCCGGACAGGGGGTTTCTGTTTTTT. It is translated as CASSPWPDRGFLFF.